This TCR beta chain stems from a study of tissue T cells after allogeneic stem cell transplantation. Study information: Adult allogeneic hematopoietic cell transplant recipients with steroid-refractory graft-versus-host disease were prospectively enrolled for research autopsy. All graft-versus-host disease patients had gastrointestinal involvement and received several lines of directed therapy. Four unmodified and three CD34-selected T-cell-depleted grafts went to graft-versus-host disease patients. The study's findings and limits: Blood and spleen captured only part of the tissue TCR repertoire.

The method was immunoSEQ multiplex PCR; TCRdb's version includes in-frame clones alone and lacks a portion of them. The repertoire holds 25,000 to 30,000 clones, with approximately 85% as singletons. In regard to this clone: Its antigen remains unknown.

The V gene lost 5 bases and the J gene lost 5 bases, with 12 bases spanning the gap. The CDR3 covers 14 residues. CDR1 KGHSH and CDR2 LQKENI come from the germline V gene. Sequenced material: blood, taken before transplantation. This sequence joins TRBV18 and TRBJ2-2; D is possibly TRBD1 (5 bases). This sequence was found in a woman aged 18 to 50 who later had graft-versus-host disease after an allogeneic stem cell transplant. For the CDR3, the DNA is TGTGCCAGCTCAACCTCCAGGGAAACCGGGGAGCTGTTTTTT. It yields the protein CASSTSRETGELFF.